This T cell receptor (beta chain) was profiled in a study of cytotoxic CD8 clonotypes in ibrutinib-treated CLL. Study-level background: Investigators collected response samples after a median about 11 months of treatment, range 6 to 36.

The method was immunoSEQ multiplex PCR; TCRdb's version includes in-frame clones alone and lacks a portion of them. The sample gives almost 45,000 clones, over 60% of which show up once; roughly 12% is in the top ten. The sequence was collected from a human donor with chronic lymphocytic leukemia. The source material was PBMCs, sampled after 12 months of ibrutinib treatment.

In DNA, the CDR3 is TGTGCCAGCACCAATCTCGGGGAAGAGACCCAGTACTTC. Its translation: CASTNLGEETQYF. The chain uses TRBV5-6 and TRBJ2-5, with a weak D call TRBD2 (5 bases). CDR1 is SGHDT and CDR2 is YYEEEE in the germline V gene. The CDR3 runs to 13 residues. V lost 6 bases and J 3 bases, leaving 12 bases between the germline ends.